This TCR beta chain was sequenced in a study of blood T cells in healthy people across ages (dated by TCRdb to about 2015). For the study in its entirety: In model experiments, roughly one uniquely barcoded TCR beta cDNA molecule per two T cells was captured by template switching. Age-related changes in TCR beta repertoire diversity were measured in the study by deep sequencing normalized with unique cDNA molecular identifiers. Four age groups were formed from the donors: young (average 16 years), middle-aged (approximately 40), aged (approximately 60) and long-lived (around 82). To avoid experimental bias, donors of different ages were randomly spread across the sequencing lanes. The study analyzed two additional independent replicas of 1 million unique cDNA reads from the same blood draw for two donors, one aged 18 to 30 and one aged 80 or older. Findings and caveats that apply to the study as a whole: Because profiling used bulk unsorted PBMCs, naive and antigen-experienced compartments could not be compared conclusively. As age increased, observed TCR beta diversity per million T cells dropped in a roughly linear way, and a significant reduction was already evident by age 40. A strong correlation was found between observed TCR beta diversity and the percentage of naive T cells measured by flow cytometry. Because donor CMV infection status was unknown, age-related changes in expanded clonotypes were potentially confounded. Estimates of total diversity from one million sequenced T cells were regarded as lower bounds and underestimates. Compared with the aged group, the long-lived group had more naive CD4+ T cells, fewer expanded clones and increased TCR diversity, suggesting age selection.

The CDR3 contains 15 residues, cysteine and phenylalanine counted. CDR3 DNA is the only sequence kept; it has 45 bases, read in frame from the first base. The junction shows trimming of 4 bases on V and 7 bases on J, and the gene matches do not reach 7 bases of it. As encoded in the germline V gene, CDR1 is SGHTA while CDR2 is FQGNSA. The approximately 39 donors, aged about 6 to 95 years, were systemically healthy Caucasian individuals from Russia. Roughly 11 milliliters of peripheral blood were drawn from each donor into EDTA-treated Vacutainer tubes. PBMCs were isolated by Ficoll-Paque density-gradient centrifugation, with at least 6 million obtained per sample. Trizol reagent was used to extract total RNA from the PBMCs, yielding at least 6 micrograms per sample. The percentages of naive CD45RAhigh/CD27high T cells were determined by flow cytometry on a PBMC aliquot from every donor. The library was made by 5' RACE. For sequencing, an Illumina HiSeq 2500 was employed. A second PCR of about 7 to 12 cycles was run with a J-beta primer mix and a sample-barcoded 5' primer. A template-switch 5' adaptor carrying 12 random nucleotides introduced a unique molecular identifier onto each TCR beta cDNA molecule. Each sample yielded at least 2.5 million CDR3-containing paired-end reads. All of the RNA was converted into first-strand cDNA using the Mint cDNA synthesis kit, with a TRBC-specific oligonucleotide serving as the primer. After uracil-DNA glycosylase treatment, a first 18-cycle PCR used universal primers M1SS and BC2_uni_R on all cDNA. The paper's processing steps were these. Normalization of each sample was performed by random selection of 1 million high-quality reads, each carrying a distinct molecular identifier. Reads with shared molecular identifiers were discarded instead of being binned into consensus sequences. CDR3 identification, clonotype clustering and error correction used MiTCR with a Q25 quality threshold and the strictest error-elimination algorithm. Lower-bound total TCR beta diversity was estimated with a nonparametric unseen species model using Euler transformation. TCRdb applied fastp at Q25 and MiXCR to the public reads, then kept only in-frame beta chains. Entries that share a CDR3 protein sequence are merged under the most common genes and DNA. Clone size and V and J calls follow TCRdb, not the original study. Present in this sample are around 790,000 distinct CDR3 sequences, 40% to 50% of which were seen just once. The ten largest clones take up approximately 19% of the sample.

With regard to this clonotype: Its antigen has not been determined. No base-level quality is on record; no much larger clone is a single base apart.

This receptor chain uses TRBV7-2 and TRBJ2-1, with 10 central nucleotides matching TRBD1. The source of this sequence is a man in his 60s in good health. Input material: blood. The base sequence is TGTGCCAGCAGCTCCGGGACAGGGGTCTGGAATGAGCAGTTCTTC. Its translation is CASSSGTGVWNEQFF.